What follows are 22 T cell receptor beta chains derived from one specimen sequenced in a study of T-cell memory formation after mild COVID-19. TCRdb re-called the 5' RACE reads with MiXCR, one entry per CDR3 protein. In the table there are 90,000 to 130,000 distinct CDR3 sequences, roughly a sixth of which are singletons. The material sequenced was PBMCs or a T cell subset sorted from them (not recorded which). The receptors come from a man younger than 30 who had mild COVID-19 (a few samples of this study predate the infection). Cell type and time point are not known.

DNA for the CDR3: TGTGCCAGCAGTGGGACCTCGGGCGAGCAGTACTTC. Protein product: CASSGTSGEQYF. The chain employs TRBV2 and TRBJ2-7, with no clear D. The CDR3 is 12 residues long. Germline V gene lookup returns CDR1 SNHLY and CDR2 FYNNEI. Between the trimmed V and J ends, which lost 4 bases and 6 bases, there was a span of 10 bases.

The V and J genes are TRBV6-5 and TRBJ1-1, with TRBD1 matching 11 bases. This CDR3 is 15 amino acids long. The germline gives CDR1 MNHEY, CDR2 SVGAGI. With 5 bases clipped from V and 4 bases from J, the junction kept 6 bases outside the gene matches. The CDR3 is CASSTGQGAVTEAFF. CDR3 in DNA: TGTGCCAGCAGTACCGGACAGGGGGCGGTCACTGAAGCTTTCTTT.

A few counts support this clonotype. The chain uses TRBV10-3 and TRBJ2-1; no firm D call. In germline, CDR1 is ENHRY, CDR2 SYGVKD. V was pared by 6 bases and J by 6 bases, with 15 bases between. The length of the CDR3 is 14 residues. The CDR3 loop reads CAISPRRNANEQFF. DNA for the CDR3: TGTGCCATCAGCCCCAGACGGAACGCCAATGAGCAGTTCTTC.

In its sample, this clonotype was seen a few times. This chain joins TRBV6-2 or TRBV6-3 and TRBJ2-5; TRBD2 might be the D (7 bases). The CDR3 loop spans 14 amino acids. CDR1 and CDR2 (germline): MNHEY, SVGEGT. The ends were cut back, 5 bases at V and 5 bases at J, with 15 bases in the middle. CDR3 in DNA: TGTGCCAGCAGTACAGACGGGGGGCTGGAGACCCAGTACTTC. Its translation: CASSTDGGLETQYF.

This chain joins TRBV20-1 and TRBJ2-3; the D is unclear. The CDR3 runs to 15 residues. In germline, CDR1 is DFQATT, CDR2 SNEGSKA (reference sequence). Deletions cut 6 bases from V and 2 bases from J, with 18 bases between. The CDR3 DNA sequence: TGCAGTGCCCCCACCCCCTCGGGTTCCACAGATACGCAGTATTTT. It codes for CSAPTPSGSTDTQYF.

The genes are TRBV10-3 and TRBJ1-2; TRBD1 matches at 9 bases. Trimming at V came to 8 bases and at J to 5 bases, leaving 9 bases not matched to a gene. The CDR3 is 14 amino acids. CDR1 is ENHRY, CDR2 SYGVKD, per germline. This CDR3 reads CAIAKQGARYGYTF. The CDR3 nucleotides are TGTGCCATCGCCAAACAGGGGGCGAGGTATGGCTACACCTTC.

The rearrangement links TRBV7-6 to TRBJ2-3; no clear D gene. The CDR3 has 13 residues. Germline CDR1 is SGHVS and CDR2 is FNYEAQ. V dropped 5 bases and J dropped 5 bases, with 11 bases sitting between them. CDR3 sequence reads: CASSPQMGDTQYF. CDR3 coding DNA: TGTGCCAGCAGCCCACAGATGGGAGATACGCAGTATTTT.

The chain recombines TRBV20-1 with TRBJ2-1, with 9 bases lining up with TRBD1. The junction had 5 bases not matched to a gene; V was cut back by 5 bases and J by 9 bases. CDR1 and CDR2 (germline): DFQATT, SNEGSKA (reference sequence). This CDR3 has 12 residues. CDR3 amino acids: CSASGTGTEQFF. The DNA of the CDR3 is TGCAGTGCTTCCGGGACAGGGACTGAGCAGTTCTTC.

In its sample, this clonotype was seen many times. The chain employs TRBV12-3 or TRBV12-4 and TRBJ2-3, with 7 bases identical to TRBD1. Trimming at V came to 6 bases and at J to 4 bases, leaving 7 bases not matched to a gene. The CDR3 covers 14 residues. In DNA, the CDR3 is TGTGCCAGCAGGAACAGGGGAGTGGCAGATACGCAGTATTTT. It specifies CASRNRGVADTQYF.

This clonotype turned up a few times. The chain uses TRBV6-2 or TRBV6-3 and TRBJ2-7; unclear D gene. CDR1 and CDR2 (germline): MNHEY, SVGEGT. Trimming pared 6 bases from V and 0 bases from J, leaving 9 bases between. The CDR3 totals 13 residues. DNA of the CDR3: TGTGCCAGCAGGGCACCGAGCTCCTACGAGCAGTACGTC. It codes for CASRAPSSYEQYV.

This clonotype was found a few times. The CDR3 loop is CASSTESPGRSPLHF. CDR3 in DNA: TGTGCCAGCAGTACCGAGAGTCCAGGGAGATCACCCCTCCACTTT. The chain carries TRBV2 and TRBJ1-6, with D perhaps matching TRBD1 (5 bases). The CDR3 covers 15 residues. Germline assignment: CDR1 SNHLY and CDR2 FYNNEI. The V end lost 5 bases, the J end lost 10 bases, and 18 bases lay between the germline ends. Using reference TRBV2 and TRBJ1-6 for the parts outside the CDR3, the full variable domain is EPEVTQTPSHQVTQMGQEVILRCVPISNHLYFYWYRQILGQKVEFLVSFYNNEISEKSEIFDDQFSVERPDGSNFTLKIRSTKLEDSAMYFCASSTESPGRSPLHFGNGTRLTVT.

J is TRBJ2-3 and V is TRBV5-5; no reliable D call. Per the germline V gene, CDR1 is SGHKS and CDR2 is YYEKEE (reference sequence). Trimming removed 1 base from V and 2 bases from J, with 11 bases in between. This CDR3 is 15 amino acids long. The CDR3 loop is CASSLHGILTDTQYF. The CDR3 bases are TGTGCCAGCAGCTTGCATGGCATCCTCACAGATACGCAGTATTTT. Using reference TRBV5-5 and TRBJ2-3 for the parts outside the CDR3, the full variable domain is DAGVTQSPTHLIKTRGQQVTLRCSPISGHKSVSWYQQVLGQGPQFIFQYYEKEERGRGNFPDRFSARQFPNYSSELNVNALLLGDSALYLCASSLHGILTDTQYFGPGTRLTVL.

V gene TRBV11-2 combines with J gene TRBJ1-6; D gene unclear. CDR1 SGHAT and CDR2 FQNNGV come from the germline V gene. This CDR3 has 14 amino acids. The germline V and J ends were trimmed by 1 base and 6 bases, with 7 bases remaining between them. The CDR3: CASSLGAGNSPLHF. CDR3 DNA sequence: TGTGCCAGCAGCTTAGGGGCAGGTAATTCACCCCTCCACTTT.

Concerning this clonotype itself: Its ends do not fully match the called genes, so a read error is possible. The rearrangement uses TRBV7-7 and TRBJ2-3; the D gene is possibly TRBD2 (6 bases). The CDR3 is made up of 14 amino acids. Germline lookup yields CDR1 SSHAT and CDR2 FNYEAQ (reference sequence). The CDR3 bases are TGTGCTAGCAGCGTTGGAGGGCTTGGAGATACGCAGTATTTT. This encodes CASSVGGLGDTQYF. The entire variable domain, with the rest obtained from reference TRBV7-7 and TRBJ2-3, is as follows: GAGVSQSPRYKVTKRGQDVTLRCDPISSHATLYWYQQALGQGPEFLTYFNYEAQPDKSGLPSDRFSAERPEGSISTLTIQRTEQRDSAMYRCASSVGGLGDTQYFGPGTRLTVL.

This clonotype was detected only a few times. The V gene is TRBV7-2, the J gene TRBJ1-2; unclear D gene. The length of the CDR3 is 14 residues. V was clipped by 4 bases and J by 5 bases, with 14 bases between them. Germline V gene data show CDR1 as SGHTA and CDR2 as FQGNSA. For the CDR3, the DNA is TGTGCCAGCAGCTCGGGATCACAGATTTATGGCTACACCTTC. Translated, it gives CASSSGSQIYGYTF.

This clonotype has just a few counts. The V call is TRBV12-3 or TRBV12-4, the J call TRBJ1-5; D gene ambiguous. V lost 6 bases and J 1 base, leaving 10 bases between the germline ends. The CDR3 is 14 amino acids. In nucleotides, the CDR3 is TGTGCCAGCAGCTGGGAGGAGAGCAATCAGCCCCAGCATTTT. Its translation is CASSWEESNQPQHF.

CDR3 nucleotide sequence: TGTGCCAGCAGGGAGATGTGGGGGGCGAGGGAGCAGTACGTC. Translation gives CASREMWGAREQYV. The rearrangement uses TRBV6-5 and TRBJ2-7; D might be TRBD1 or TRBD2, each matching 6 bases. Per germline, CDR1 MNHEY and CDR2 SVGAGI. The V and J ends lost 6 bases and 7 bases respectively, with 19 bases between them. The CDR3 runs to 14 residues.

This clonotype was recorded a few times. V usage is TRBV27 and J usage is TRBJ2-7; 10 nucleotides line up with TRBD1. CDR3 length: 14 residues. Germline assignment: CDR1 MNHEY and CDR2 SMNVEV (reference sequence). V lost 8 bases to trimming and J lost 0 bases; unmatched junction nucleotides: 4. The CDR3 spells CASRRTGGSYEQYF. The CDR3 DNA reads as TGTGCCAGCCGACGGACAGGGGGCTCCTACGAGCAGTACTTC.

This clonotype has more than one count but fewer than ten. The chain joins TRBV6-4 to TRBJ2-1; TRBD2 aligns across 10 bases. The J segment lost 4 bases and the V segment lost 7 bases, leaving 4 bases of the junction unmatched. This CDR3 comprises 14 residues. Germline CDR1 MRHNA, CDR2 SNTAGT. In DNA form, the CDR3 reads TGTGCCAGCATACTTAGCGGGGGGTACAATGAGCAGTTCTTC. Translation gives CASILSGGYNEQFF.

The chain has TRBV20-1 and TRBJ2-7; TRBD2 is a possible D gene (5 bases). Germline-derived CDR1 and CDR2 are DFQATT and SNEGSKA (reference sequence). This CDR3 has 13 amino acids. V dropped 6 bases and J dropped 0 bases, with 12 bases sitting between them. Here the CDR3 reads CSATTGSSYEQYF. The CDR3 bases are TGCAGTGCAACCACGGGGAGCTCCTACGAGCAGTACTTC.

This clonotype appeared many times. The chain recombines TRBV7-6 with TRBJ2-3; D gene ambiguous. Germline values: CDR1 SGHVS, CDR2 FNYEAQ. V shed 4 bases and J shed 7 bases, with 12 bases lying between them. The CDR3 is made up of 13 amino acids. CDR3 sequence reads: CASSSTSGYTQYF. CDR3 coding DNA: TGTGCCAGCAGCTCGACGTCGGGCTATACGCAGTATTTT.

This clonotype has just a few counts. The gene calls are TRBV7-6 and TRBJ1-1; a possible D gene is TRBD1 (5 bases). Trimming left V 4 bases short and J 11 bases short, with 14 bases between. Germline V gene data show CDR1 as SGHVS and CDR2 as FNYEAQ. CDR3 size: 12 residues. CDR3 coding DNA: TGTGCCAGCAGCTATGGGGGGAGGAGGGCTTTCTTT. Translated: CASSYGGRRAFF.